The present entry profiles one TCR beta chain with its context. Its antigen is unidentified. The entry originates in a study of post-analysis software for immune sequencing data. Study-wide context: There were relapsing-remitting, secondary progressive and progressive-relapsing multiple sclerosis among the disease courses included. Study outcomes and limitations: TRBV segments more frequent in patients than in controls numbered about five and included TRBV5-6, TRBV5-1 and TRBV20-1.

CDR1 is SGHKS, CDR2 YYEKEE, per germline (reference sequence). This CDR3 region has 16 residues. V shed 5 bases and J 0 bases; nucleotides not matched to a gene: 10. The authors incorporated unique molecular identifiers into the TCR beta cDNA libraries. With about 1 to 11 million T cells as the source, roughly 0.5 million cDNA molecules resulted. TCRdb re-analysed the PCR reads in MiXCR, keeping a single row per CDR3 protein. The sample comprises around 400,000 distinct CDR3 sequences, around a third of which are singletons, and 13% rests with the top ten. The sequence was collected from a girl aged 5-17 years with multiple sclerosis. The J gene is TRBJ1-1, the V gene TRBV5-5; the match to TRBD1 covers 7 bases. The sequenced sample was blood. The CDR3 loop reads CASSLPGQSMNTEAFF. The CDR3 bases are TGTGCCAGCAGTTTACCGGGACAGAGTATGAACACTGAAGCTTTCTTT.